These 15 T cell receptor beta chains were all obtained from the same sample, sequenced in a study of immune evolution from preneoplasia to lung adenocarcinoma. Profiling relied on immunoSEQ multiplex PCR, and the TCRdb table lists in-frame clones only, not all of them. Of 20,000 or so clones in the sample, around 75% were seen once. Sequenced sample: FFPE invasive lung adenocarcinoma tissue. The source is a person between 60 and 69 years old with lung adenocarcinoma.

V usage is TRBV2 and J usage is TRBJ1-2; 12 bases match TRBD1. Germline CDR1 SNHLY, CDR2 FYNNEI. The J segment lost 5 bases and the V segment lost 5 bases, leaving 9 bases of the junction unmatched. The CDR3 has 16 residues. The CDR3 DNA reads TGTGCCAGCAGTACCGGGACAGGGGGCCCTCATTATGGCTACACCTTC. The encoded protein is CASSTGTGGPHYGYTF.

This clone appeared once. V gene TRBV5-1 combines with J gene TRBJ2-2; possible D gene TRBD1, 6 bases. The germline V gene encodes CDR1 SGHRS and CDR2 YFSETQ. The ends were cut back, 4 bases at V and 5 bases at J, with 12 bases in the middle. The CDR3 runs 14 residues. CDR3 sequence: CASSPRTDTGELFF. CDR3 coding DNA: TGCGCCAGCAGCCCACGGACAGATACCGGGGAGCTGTTTTTT.

By proportion, this clone is medium-sized. The J gene is TRBJ1-5, the V gene TRBV15; tentative D call: TRBD1 (6 bases). V lost 5 bases and J 8 bases, leaving 25 bases between the germline ends. The CDR3 spans 17 residues. Germline lookup yields CDR1 LNHNV and CDR2 YYDKDF (reference sequence). CDR3 sequence: CATSGEGGTGTIEPQHF. The CDR3 DNA is TGTGCCACCAGCGGTGAGGGGGGGACGGGGACTATAGAGCCCCAGCATTTT.

The gene calls are TRBV28 and TRBJ1-3; no clear D gene. Germline CDR1 is MDHEN and CDR2 is SYDVKM. CDR3 length equals 16 residues. The V end lost 3 bases, the J end lost 0 bases, and 12 bases lay between the germline ends. Here the CDR3 reads CASSFYSLNSGNTIYF. The CDR3, as DNA: TGTGCCAGCAGTTTCTACAGTCTTAACTCTGGAAACACCATATATTTT.

This clone showed up just a few times. V gene TRBV7-2 combines with J gene TRBJ1-4; possible D gene TRBD1, 5 bases. V was shortened by 3 bases and J by 2 bases, with 7 bases between the two germline ends. The germline CDR1 and CDR2 sequences are SGHTA and FQGNSA. The length of the CDR3 is 14 residues. In nucleotides, the CDR3 is TGTGCCAGCAGCTTCTACAGGACTAATGAAAAACTGTTTTTT. This translates into CASSFYRTNEKLFF.

This clone turned up a few times. This chain connects TRBV28 to TRBJ1-1; D is uncertain. Trimming left V 3 bases short and J 4 bases short, with 12 bases between. CDR1 is MDHEN, CDR2 SYDVKM, per germline. The CDR3 is made up of 14 amino acids. Here the CDR3 DNA reads TGTGCCAGCAGTTTTTCAGGATGGGGCACTGAAGCTTTCTTT. Translation: CASSFSGWGTEAFF.

The chain recombines TRBV19 with TRBJ1-3; unclear D gene. Germline V gives CDR1 LNHDA, CDR2 SQIVND (reference sequence). V dropped 5 bases and J dropped 0 bases, with 8 bases sitting between them. The CDR3 covers 14 residues. The CDR3, as DNA: TGTGCCAGTAGTCCGGGCAACTCTGGAAACACCATATATTTT. Translated, it gives CASSPGNSGNTIYF.

V usage is TRBV12-5 and J usage is TRBJ2-4; possible D gene TRBD1, 5 bases. Germline V gene data show CDR1 as LGHNT and CDR2 as FRNRAP. Trimming took off 0 bases at V and 0 bases at J, with 21 bases between the two ends. The CDR3 sequence is 20 residues long. CDR3 sequence: CASGLVPVGRQSLAKNIQYF. For the CDR3, the DNA is TGTGCTAGTGGTTTGGTCCCGGTGGGTCGACAGTCTTTAGCCAAAAACATTCAGTACTTC. Full variable domain (missing parts from reference TRBV12-5 and TRBJ2-4): DARVTQTPRHKVTEMGQEVTMRCQPILGHNTVFWYRQTMMQGLELLAYFRNRAPLDDSGMPKDRFSAEMPDATLATLKIQPSEPRDSAVYFCASGLVPVGRQSLAKNIQYFGAGTRLSVL.

The chain is built from TRBV5-1 and TRBJ2-4; 9 nucleotides agree with TRBD1. After removal of 3 bases from V and 1 base from J, the junction contained 8 bases not matched to a gene. CDR3 length equals 17 residues. Germline loops: CDR1 SGHRS, CDR2 YFSETQ. CDR3 region: CASSSQTGGAAKNIQYF. The CDR3 region has the DNA TGCGCCAGCAGCTCACAAACAGGGGGCGCGGCCAAAAACATTCAGTACTTC.

The CDR3 sequence is CASSRIRGANEKLFF. In DNA form, the CDR3 reads TGTGCCAGCAGTCGAATCAGGGGGGCTAATGAAAAACTGTTTTTT. The V gene is TRBV6-5, the J gene TRBJ1-4, with TRBD1 matching over 7 bases. CDR1 and CDR2 from the germline V gene are MNHEY and SVGAGI. CDR3 length: 15 residues. The V segment lost 5 bases and the J segment 3 bases; nucleotides outside the gene matches: 6.

The chain links TRBV6-4 to TRBJ2-6; D remains unclear. The ends were cut back, 2 bases at V and 0 bases at J, with 5 bases in the middle. CDR3 length: 15 residues. Germline CDR1 and CDR2: MRHNA and SNTAGT. CDR3 amino acids: CASSDESSGANVLTF. CDR3 in DNA: TGTGCCAGCAGTGACGAAAGCTCTGGGGCCAACGTCCTGACTTTC.

V usage is TRBV4-1 and J usage is TRBJ1-1; D unclear. The V and J ends lost 3 bases and 5 bases respectively, with 19 bases between them. This CDR3 is 16 amino acids long. Germline assignment: CDR1 MGHRA and CDR2 YSYEKL. The CDR3 protein is CASSHRSSGSVTEAFF. In DNA form, the CDR3 reads TGCGCCAGCAGCCACCGAAGTTCGGGGTCCGTGACTGAAGCTTTCTTT.

This clone was observed a few times. The chain is built from TRBV27 and TRBJ1-1, with D unresolved. V dropped 6 bases and J dropped 1 base, with 3 bases sitting between them. The CDR3 consists of 11 residues. Germline CDR1 is MNHEY and CDR2 is SMNVEV (reference sequence). This CDR3 reads CASRRNTEAFF. The CDR3 coding sequence is TGTGCCAGCAGGAGGAACACTGAAGCTTTCTTT.

This clone has only a few counts. The rearrangement uses TRBV2 and TRBJ1-4; D possibly corresponds to TRBD1 (6 bases). Germline values: CDR1 SNHLY, CDR2 FYNNEI. V was shortened by 3 bases and J by 8 bases, with 16 bases between the two germline ends. There are 15 residues in the CDR3. The CDR3 loop reads CASSDPGQVREKLFF. The CDR3 DNA reads TGTGCCAGCAGTGATCCGGGACAAGTCCGGGAAAAACTGTTTTTT.

CDR3 sequence (DNA): TGTGCCAGCTCACCCCTTAACTCGTTCCCCACCTACGAGCAGTACTTC. It translates to CASSPLNSFPTYEQYF. This chain joins TRBV18 and TRBJ2-7; no firm D call. The CDR3 is 16 amino acids. Germline V CDR1 and CDR2: KGHSH, LQKENI. The V and J ends lost 3 bases and 2 bases respectively, with 17 bases between them.